These 8 T cell receptor beta chains came from one sample sequenced in a study of OX40 agonist ivuxolimab in advanced cancers. Produced via immunoSEQ multiplex PCR; TCRdb's table is partial and in-frame only. This sample yields around 80,000 clones, of which roughly nine tenths are seen a single time; around 0.18% belongs to the top ten. The sequencing here drew on CD4+ or CD8+ T cells sorted from blood, taken in a trial of the OX40 agonist ivuxolimab. These TCRs come from an adult with an advanced solid tumor such as melanoma, head and neck, liver or kidney cancer.

V and J are TRBV30 and TRBJ1-6; D is unclear. The length of the CDR3 is 13 residues. Trimming removed 1 base from V and 9 bases from J, with 10 bases in between. Looked up from germline, CDR1 is GTSNPN and CDR2 is SVGIG (reference sequence). The CDR3 coding sequence is TGTGCCTGGAGTGCGGGTATTCTTTCACCCCTCCACTTT. The encoded protein is CAWSAGILSPLHF. Looking up the rest from reference TRBV30 and TRBJ1-6 gives the full variable domain: SQTIHQWPATLVQPVGSPLSLECTVEGTSNPNLYWYRQAAGRGLQLLFYSVGIGQISSEVPQNLSASRPQDRQFILSSKKLLLSDSGFYLCAWSAGILSPLHFGNGTRLTVT.

The rearrangement uses TRBV2 and TRBJ1-2; 8 positions agree with TRBD1. The CDR3 covers 16 residues. Germline V lookup: CDR1 SNHLY, CDR2 FYNNEI. The V and J ends lost 4 bases and 4 bases, in that order; junction bases with no gene match: 11. The DNA of the CDR3 is TGTGCCAGCAGTGGCGGGGCGGGACAGGCCCTCTATGGCTACACCTTC. Translating it yields CASSGGAGQALYGYTF.

The chain carries TRBV27 and TRBJ2-5; D uncertain. The CDR3 spans 14 residues. Germline-derived CDR1 and CDR2 are MNHEY and SMNVEV (reference sequence). The germline V and J ends were trimmed by 5 bases and 5 bases, with 15 bases remaining between them. The CDR3 reads CASSPPGVRETQYF. The CDR3 DNA sequence: TGTGCCAGCAGTCCACCAGGTGTTAGGGAGACCCAGTACTTC.

V is TRBV30 and J is TRBJ1-2; 10 bases are a match to TRBD1. Germline V gives CDR1 GTSNPN, CDR2 SVGIG (reference sequence). V shed 0 bases, J shed 5 bases, and the junction held 6 bases outside the gene matches. The CDR3 has 15 amino acids. The CDR3 sequence is CAWSVLRTGGYGYTF. DNA for the CDR3: TGTGCCTGGAGTGTACTGAGGACAGGGGGATATGGCTACACCTTC.

The rearrangement joins TRBV5-1 to TRBJ2-7, with TRBD1 matching over 7 bases. The V gene end was trimmed by 4 bases and the J gene end by 7 bases; junction bases not matched to a gene: 11. The length of the CDR3 is 14 residues. Germline loops: CDR1 SGHRS, CDR2 YFSETQ. CDR3 DNA: TGCGCCAGCAGCGCCGGGACAGCGCTTCGGGAGCAGTACTTC. Protein: CASSAGTALREQYF. Full variable domain (rest looked up from reference TRBV5-1 and TRBJ2-7): KAGVTQTPRYLIKTRGQQVTLSCSPISGHRSVSWYQQTPGQGLQFLFEYFSETQRNKGNFPGRFSGRQFSNSRSEMNVSTLELGDSALYLCASSAGTALREQYFGPGTRLTVT.

This clone has more than one count but fewer than ten. The gene calls are TRBV28 and TRBJ1-5; D may be TRBD1 (6 bases). The ends were cut back, 2 bases at V and 4 bases at J, with 9 bases in the middle. This CDR3 comprises 14 residues. CDR1 MDHEN and CDR2 SYDVKM come from the germline V gene. CDR3 residues: CASSLGGQNQPQHF. The CDR3, as DNA: TGTGCCAGCAGTTTAGGGGGGCAGAATCAGCCCCAGCATTTT.

This chain connects TRBV7-6 to TRBJ1-2; tentative D call: TRBD1 (5 bases). The CDR3 covers 14 residues. Germline CDR1 reads SGHVS; CDR2 reads FNYEAQ. Between the trimmed V and J ends, which lost 0 bases and 6 bases, there was a span of 11 bases. The CDR3 nucleotides read TGTGCCAGCAGCTTAGCGCAGGGAATCGATGGCTACACCTTC. Encoded protein: CASSLAQGIDGYTF.

The V gene is TRBV7-8, the J gene TRBJ2-2, with 8 bases identical to TRBD2. Germline CDR1 and CDR2: SGHVS and FQNEAQ. This CDR3 is built from 15 residues. The V and J ends lost 5 bases and 4 bases, in that order; junction bases with no gene match: 6. In DNA, the CDR3 is TGTGCCAGCAGCGGCCGGACTAGCTCCACCGGGGAGCTGTTTTTT. Translating it yields CASSGRTSSTGELFF.